This T cell receptor (beta chain) was recorded in a study of T cell clones after liver transplantation. The V gene end was trimmed by 7 bases and the J gene end by 3 bases; junction bases not matched to a gene: 10. Germline values: CDR1 LNHDA, CDR2 SQIVND (reference sequence). The CDR3 has 15 amino acids. Method: immunoSEQ multiplex PCR; TCRdb's copy keeps in-frame clones and lacks some. The table shows just over 80,000 clones, with 70% to 85% occurring only once. The sequencing used CD4+ T cells from blood, collected approximately 45 months after liver transplant. This rearrangement joins TRBV19 to TRBJ2-3; 7 positions agree with TRBD2. This TCR derives from a human patient who received a liver transplant. Some T cells may be the graft donor's. DNA for the CDR3: TGTGCCAGTAAGTCCTTTGGCGGGAGTACAGATACGCAGTATTTT. Translating it yields CASKSFGGSTDTQYF.